The clone carrying this T cell receptor beta chain was found a few times. Its specificity is not known. This entry is derived from a study of blood T cells in healthy people across ages. General study results and limits: Donor CMV infection status was unknown, possibly confounding age-related changes in expanded clonotypes. Across the age range, TCR beta diversity per million T cells fell in a roughly linear way.

With 3 bases removed from V and 4 bases from J, the gap between germline ends came to 22 bases. This CDR3 spans 17 amino acids. The germline V gene has CDR1 SQVTM and CDR2 ANQGSEA. The second PCR ran roughly 6 to 11 cycles with a sample-barcoded 5' primer and J-beta primers. MiXCR was run by TCRdb on the 5' RACE reads, yielding one entry per CDR3 protein. The sample holds about 510,000 distinct CDR3 sequences, about 28% seen once. A further study also used this sample, focusing on T cells of mothers and their children. That source notes: Study donors consisted of a few healthy Caucasian mothers and their six children. There were over 10 million TCR beta CDR3 reads from each mother and around 2.7 million from each child.

This receptor was taken from a boy between 2 and 15 years old in good health. The sample taken for sequencing was blood. The V call is TRBV29-1, the J call TRBJ2-1; weak D call: TRBD2 (6 bases). The CDR3: CSVDQVWAGLRYNEQFF. CDR3 nucleotides: TGCAGCGTTGACCAAGTCTGGGCGGGGCTCCGATACAATGAGCAGTTCTTC.